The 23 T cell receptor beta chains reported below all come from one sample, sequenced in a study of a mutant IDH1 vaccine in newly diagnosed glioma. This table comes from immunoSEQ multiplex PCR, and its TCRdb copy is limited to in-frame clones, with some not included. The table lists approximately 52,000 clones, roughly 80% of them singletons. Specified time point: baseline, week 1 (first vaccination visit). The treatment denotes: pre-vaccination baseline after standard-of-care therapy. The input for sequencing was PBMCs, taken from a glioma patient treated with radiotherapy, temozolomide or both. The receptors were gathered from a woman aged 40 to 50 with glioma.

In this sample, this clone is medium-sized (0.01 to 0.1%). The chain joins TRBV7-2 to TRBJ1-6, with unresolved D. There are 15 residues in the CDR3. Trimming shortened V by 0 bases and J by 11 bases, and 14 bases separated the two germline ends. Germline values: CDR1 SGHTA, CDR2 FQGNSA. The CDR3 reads CASSLAVRASAPLHF. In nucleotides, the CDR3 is TGTGCCAGCAGCTTAGCGGTCCGGGCCAGTGCACCCCTCCACTTT.

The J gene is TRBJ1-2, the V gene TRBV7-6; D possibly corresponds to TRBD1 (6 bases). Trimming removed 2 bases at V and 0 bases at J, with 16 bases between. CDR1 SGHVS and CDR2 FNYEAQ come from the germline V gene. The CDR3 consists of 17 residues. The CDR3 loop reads CASSLLGPGVSNYGYTF. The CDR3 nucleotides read TGTGCCAGCAGCTTATTAGGCCCAGGGGTTTCTAACTATGGCTACACCTTC.

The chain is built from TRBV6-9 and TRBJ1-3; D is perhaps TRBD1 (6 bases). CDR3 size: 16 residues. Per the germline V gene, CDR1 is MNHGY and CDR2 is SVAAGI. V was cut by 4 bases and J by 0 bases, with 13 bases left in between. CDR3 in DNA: TGTGCCAGCAGTTTCTGGACAGTACTCTCTGGAAACACCATATATTTT. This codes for CASSFWTVLSGNTIYF.

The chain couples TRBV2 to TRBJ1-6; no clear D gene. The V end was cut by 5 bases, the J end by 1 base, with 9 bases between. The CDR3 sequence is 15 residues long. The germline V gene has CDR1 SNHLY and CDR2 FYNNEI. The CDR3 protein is CASSFTRSYNSPLHF. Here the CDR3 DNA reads TGTGCCAGCAGTTTCACACGGTCCTATAATTCACCCCTCCACTTT.

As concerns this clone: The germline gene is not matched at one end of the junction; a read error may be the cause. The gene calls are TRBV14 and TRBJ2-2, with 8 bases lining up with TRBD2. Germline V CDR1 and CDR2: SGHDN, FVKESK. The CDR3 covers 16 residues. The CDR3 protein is CASSQAGGTNTGKLFF. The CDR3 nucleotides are TGTGCCAGCAGCCAAGCGGGGGGGACGAACACCGGGAAGCTGTTTTTT.

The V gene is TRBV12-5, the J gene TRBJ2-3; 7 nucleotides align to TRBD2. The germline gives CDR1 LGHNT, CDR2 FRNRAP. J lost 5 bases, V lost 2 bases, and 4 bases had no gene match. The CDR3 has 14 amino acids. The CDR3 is CASGLMSGVDTQYF. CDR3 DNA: TGTGCTAGTGGTTTGATGAGCGGGGTAGATACGCAGTATTTT.

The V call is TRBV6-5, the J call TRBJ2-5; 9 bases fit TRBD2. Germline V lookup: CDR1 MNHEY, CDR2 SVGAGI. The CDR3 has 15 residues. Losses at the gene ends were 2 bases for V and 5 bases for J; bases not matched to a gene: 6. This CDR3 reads CASSYLAGGPETQYF. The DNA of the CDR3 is TGTGCCAGCAGTTACCTTGCGGGGGGGCCGGAGACCCAGTACTTC.

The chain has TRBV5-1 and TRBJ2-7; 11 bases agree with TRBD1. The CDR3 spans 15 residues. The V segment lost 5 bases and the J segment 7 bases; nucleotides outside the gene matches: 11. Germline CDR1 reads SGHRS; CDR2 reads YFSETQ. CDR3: CASSQGQGATKEQYF. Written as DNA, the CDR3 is TGCGCCAGCAGTCAAGGACAGGGGGCAACGAAAGAGCAGTACTTC.

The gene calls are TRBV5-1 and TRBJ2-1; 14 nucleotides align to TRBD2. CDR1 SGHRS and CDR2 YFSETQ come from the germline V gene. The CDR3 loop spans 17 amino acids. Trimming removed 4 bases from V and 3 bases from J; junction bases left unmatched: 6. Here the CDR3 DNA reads TGCGCCAGCAGCCCGGGACTAGCGGGGGATATCTACAATGAGCAGTTCTTC. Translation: CASSPGLAGDIYNEQFF. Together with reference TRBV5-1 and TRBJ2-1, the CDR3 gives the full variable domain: KAGVTQTPRYLIKTRGQQVTLSCSPISGHRSVSWYQQTPGQGLQFLFEYFSETQRNKGNFPGRFSGRQFSNSRSEMNVSTLELGDSALYLCASSPGLAGDIYNEQFFGPGTRLTVL.

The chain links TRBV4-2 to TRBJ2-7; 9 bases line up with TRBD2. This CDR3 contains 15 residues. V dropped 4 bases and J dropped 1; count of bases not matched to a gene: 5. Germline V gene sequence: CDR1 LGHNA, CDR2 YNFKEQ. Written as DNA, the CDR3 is TGTGCCAGCAGCCCCGCGGGGGGGGGATCCTACGAGCAGTACTTC. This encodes CASSPAGGGSYEQYF.

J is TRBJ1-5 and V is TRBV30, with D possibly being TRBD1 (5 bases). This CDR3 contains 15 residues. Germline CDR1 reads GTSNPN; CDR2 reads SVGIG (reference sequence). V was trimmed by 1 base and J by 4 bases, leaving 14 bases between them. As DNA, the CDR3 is TGTGCCTGGAGTGCGGGCAGGGTTCGGAATCAGCCCCAGCATTTT. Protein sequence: CAWSAGRVRNQPQHF.

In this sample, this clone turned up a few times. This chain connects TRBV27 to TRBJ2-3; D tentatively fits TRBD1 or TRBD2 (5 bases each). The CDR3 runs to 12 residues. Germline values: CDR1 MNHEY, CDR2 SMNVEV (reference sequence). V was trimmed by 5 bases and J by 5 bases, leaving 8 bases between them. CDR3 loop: CASSMRGDTQYF. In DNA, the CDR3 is TGTGCCAGCAGTATGAGGGGAGATACGCAGTATTTT.

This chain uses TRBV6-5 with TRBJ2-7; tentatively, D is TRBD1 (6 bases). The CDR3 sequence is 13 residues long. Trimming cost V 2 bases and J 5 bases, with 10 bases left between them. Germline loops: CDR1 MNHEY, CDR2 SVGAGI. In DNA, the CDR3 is TGTGCCAGCAGTTACCGTAACAGGGACGAGCAGTACTTC. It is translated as CASSYRNRDEQYF.

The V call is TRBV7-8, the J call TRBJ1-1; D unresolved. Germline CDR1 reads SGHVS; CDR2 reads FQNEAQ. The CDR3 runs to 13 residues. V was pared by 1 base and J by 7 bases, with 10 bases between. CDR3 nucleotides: TGTGCCAGCAGCTTAGGAGGATCTATTGAAGCTTTCTTT. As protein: CASSLGGSIEAFF. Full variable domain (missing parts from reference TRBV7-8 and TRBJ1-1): GAGVSQSPRYKVAKRGQDVALRCDPISGHVSLFWYQQALGQGPEFLTYFQNEAQLDKSGLPSDRFFAERPEGSVSTLKIQRTQQEDSAVYLCASSLGGSIEAFFGQGTRLTVV.

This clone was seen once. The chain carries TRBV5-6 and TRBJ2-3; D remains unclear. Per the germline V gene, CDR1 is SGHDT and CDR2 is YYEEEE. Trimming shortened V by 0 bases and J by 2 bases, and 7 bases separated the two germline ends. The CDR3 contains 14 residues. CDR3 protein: CASSLAEYTDTQYF. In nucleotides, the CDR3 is TGTGCCAGCAGCTTGGCAGAATACACAGATACGCAGTATTTT.

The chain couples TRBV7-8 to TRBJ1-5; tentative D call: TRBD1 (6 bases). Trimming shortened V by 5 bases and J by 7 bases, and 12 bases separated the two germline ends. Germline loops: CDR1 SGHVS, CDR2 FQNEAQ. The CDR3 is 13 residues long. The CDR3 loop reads CASSPRGAQPQHF. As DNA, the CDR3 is TGTGCCAGCAGCCCACGGGGGGCCCAGCCCCAGCATTTT.

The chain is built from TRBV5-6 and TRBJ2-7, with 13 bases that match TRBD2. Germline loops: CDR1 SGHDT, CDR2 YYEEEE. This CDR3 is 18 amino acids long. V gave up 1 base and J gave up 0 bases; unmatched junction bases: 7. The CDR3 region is CASSLRTSGGPSSYEQYF. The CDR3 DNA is TGTGCCAGCAGCTTGCGGACTAGCGGGGGCCCCTCCTCCTACGAGCAGTACTTC.

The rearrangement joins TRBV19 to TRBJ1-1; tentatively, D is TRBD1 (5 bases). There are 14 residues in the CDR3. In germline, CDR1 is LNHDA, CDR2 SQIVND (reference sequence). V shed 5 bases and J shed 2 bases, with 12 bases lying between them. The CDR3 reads CASSDLGANTEAFF. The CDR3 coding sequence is TGTGCCAGTAGTGATCTAGGGGCTAACACTGAAGCTTTCTTT.

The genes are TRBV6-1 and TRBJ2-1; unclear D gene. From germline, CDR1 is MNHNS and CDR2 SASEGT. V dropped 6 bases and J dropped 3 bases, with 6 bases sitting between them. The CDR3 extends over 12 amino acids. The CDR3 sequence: CASRDRYNEQFF. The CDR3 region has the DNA TGTGCCAGCAGGGACCGCTACAATGAGCAGTTCTTC.

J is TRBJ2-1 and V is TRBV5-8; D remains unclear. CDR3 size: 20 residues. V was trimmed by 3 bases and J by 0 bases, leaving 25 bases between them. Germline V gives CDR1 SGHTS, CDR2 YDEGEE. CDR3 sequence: CASSSPGVPGRSNSYNEQFF. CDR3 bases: TGTGCCAGCAGCTCGCCTGGCGTCCCCGGGCGAAGTAACTCCTACAATGAGCAGTTCTTC.

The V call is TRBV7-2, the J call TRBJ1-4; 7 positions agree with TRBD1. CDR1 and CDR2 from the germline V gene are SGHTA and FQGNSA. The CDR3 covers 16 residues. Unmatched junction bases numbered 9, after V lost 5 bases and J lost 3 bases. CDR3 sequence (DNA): TGTGCCAGCAGCATCCGGACAGGCCTCTCTAATGAAAAACTGTTTTTT. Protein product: CASSIRTGLSNEKLFF.

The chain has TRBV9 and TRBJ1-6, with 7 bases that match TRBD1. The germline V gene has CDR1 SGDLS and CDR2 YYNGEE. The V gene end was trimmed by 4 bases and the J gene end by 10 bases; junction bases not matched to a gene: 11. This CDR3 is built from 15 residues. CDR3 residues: CASSSTPGGDSPLHF. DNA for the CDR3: TGTGCCAGCAGCTCCACGCCAGGGGGAGACTCACCCCTCCACTTT.

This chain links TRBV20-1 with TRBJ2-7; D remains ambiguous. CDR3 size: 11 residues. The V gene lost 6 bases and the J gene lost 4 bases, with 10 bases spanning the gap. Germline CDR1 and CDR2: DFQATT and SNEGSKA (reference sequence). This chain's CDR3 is CSASTRYEQYF. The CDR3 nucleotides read TGCAGTGCATCGACACGTTACGAGCAGTACTTC.